This TCR beta chain was sequenced in a study of blood T cell repertoires in COVID-19. Looked up from germline, CDR1 is SGHNT and CDR2 is YYREEE (reference sequence). Trimming pared 4 bases from V and 3 bases from J, leaving 13 bases between. The CDR3 is 15 amino acids. In the authors' methods: Estimated nucleated cell counts came from reference gene primer amplification. TCRdb's copy holds only in-frame clones and misses some; the assay was immunoSEQ multiplex PCR. The DNA gave D and trimming, while V, J and clone size come from that table. The profile shows tens of thousands of clones, around 80% of them singletons.

The sequencing input was peripheral blood. This sequence joins TRBV5-4 and TRBJ1-4; a weak D match, TRBD1 (6 bases). The clonotype originates from a human donor in a cohort sampled during active COVID-19. CDR3: CASSSQGFANEKLFF. The CDR3 DNA sequence: TGTGCCAGCAGCAGCCAGGGGTTCGCTAATGAAAAACTGTTTTTT. The whole variable domain, remainder taken from reference TRBV5-4 and TRBJ1-4, is ETGVTQSPTHLIKTRGQQVTLRCSSQSGHNTVSWYQQALGQGPQFIFQYYREEENGRGNFPPRFSGLQFPNYSSELNVNALELDDSALYLCASSSQGFANEKLFFGSGTQLSVL.